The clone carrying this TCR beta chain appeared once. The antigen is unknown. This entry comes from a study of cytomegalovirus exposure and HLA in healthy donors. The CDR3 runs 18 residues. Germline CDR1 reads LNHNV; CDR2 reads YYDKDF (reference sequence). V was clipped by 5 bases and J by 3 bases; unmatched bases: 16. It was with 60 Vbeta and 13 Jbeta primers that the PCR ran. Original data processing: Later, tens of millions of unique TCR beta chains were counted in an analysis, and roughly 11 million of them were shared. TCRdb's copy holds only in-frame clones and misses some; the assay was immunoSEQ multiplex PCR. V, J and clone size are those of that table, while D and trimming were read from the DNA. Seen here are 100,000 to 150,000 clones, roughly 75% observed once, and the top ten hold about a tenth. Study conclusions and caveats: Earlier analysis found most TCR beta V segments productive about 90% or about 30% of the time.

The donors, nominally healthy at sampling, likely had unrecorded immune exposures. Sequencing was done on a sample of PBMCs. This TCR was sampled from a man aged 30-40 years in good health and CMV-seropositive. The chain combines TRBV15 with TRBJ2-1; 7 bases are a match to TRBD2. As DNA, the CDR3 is TGTGCCACCAGCCCCCAGGTTAGGGTTAGGGAGGGCTACAATGAGCAGTTCTTC. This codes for CATSPQVRVREGYNEQFF.